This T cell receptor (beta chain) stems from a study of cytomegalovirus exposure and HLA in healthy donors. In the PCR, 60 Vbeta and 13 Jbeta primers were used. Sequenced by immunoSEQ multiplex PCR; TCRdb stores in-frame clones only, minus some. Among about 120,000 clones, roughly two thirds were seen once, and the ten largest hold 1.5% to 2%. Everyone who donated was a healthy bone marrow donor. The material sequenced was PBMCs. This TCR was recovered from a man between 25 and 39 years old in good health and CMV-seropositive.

CDR3 in amino acids: CASSLGGASGYIQYF. DNA of the CDR3: TGTGCCAGCAGCTTAGGTGGGGCTAGCGGTTACATTCAGTACTTC. The chain carries TRBV11-3 and TRBJ2-4, with 7 nucleotides matching TRBD2. The CDR3 runs to 15 residues. J gave up 8 bases and V 1 base, and 8 bases lay outside the gene matches. Germline assignment: CDR1 SGHNT and CDR2 YENEEA.